This TCR beta chain was recovered during a study of vaccination and CD4 T cells after COVID-19. Study as a whole: Overlapping SARS-CoV-2, HCoV-NL63, HCoV-OC43 and HCoV-229E spike peptides stimulated the cells.

V lost 2 bases, J lost 9 bases, and 7 bases lay in between. Germline CDR1 and CDR2: SGHAT and FQNNGV. This CDR3 is built from 11 residues. Remarks on this clonotype: Its specificity is not known.

The treatment here: approximately nine-day PBMC culture with coronavirus spike peptide pools or control peptides (ViraFEST assay). Researchers used the Oncomine TCR Beta short-read assay to sequence DNA from cultured CD4+ T cells. Each CDR3 protein gets one entry after TCRdb re-called the PCR reads with MiXCR. This sample yields over 20,000 distinct CDR3 sequences, of which 60% to 75% are seen a single time; just over 8.5% belongs to the top ten. The specimen was CD4+ T cells from blood, cultured in vitro. The TCR originated in a human donor who had recovered from COVID-19. The chain recombines TRBV11-2 with TRBJ1-1; unclear D gene. The CDR3 sequence is CASSLTDQAFF. CDR3 nucleotide sequence: TGTGCCAGCAGCTTAACGGACCAAGCTTTCTTT.